This T cell receptor beta chain was captured by sequencing in a study of CD8+ T cells in alopecia areata. Study summary: Treated patients were given oral tofacitinib, which was dosed at 5 to 10 mg twice daily.

The CDR3 has 15 amino acids. V lost 3 bases and J lost 4; bases outside the gene matches: 8. CDR1 is SGHRS, CDR2 YFSETQ, per germline. RNA extraction and reverse transcription yielded cDNA as sequencing template. Assay: immunoSEQ multiplex PCR; the TCRdb copy retains only in-frame clones and omits some. The data show some 120,000 clones, with approximately 60% seen just once and under 7.5% held by the top ten. Described treatment: oral pan-JAK inhibitor, 5-10 mg twice daily. PBMC-derived CD4+ and CD8+ T cells were sorted. The source of this sequence is a human donor with alopecia areata. The sample consisted of CD4+ T cells sorted from blood, taken at week 4, from a patient treated with tofacitinib. The V gene is TRBV5-1, the J gene TRBJ1-2, with TRBD1 identical over 8 bases. The CDR3 DNA follows: TGCGCCAGCAGCTCGGGACAGGATGCGGCCTATGGCTACACCTTC. It codes for CASSSGQDAAYGYTF.